This T cell receptor beta chain was identified during a study of CD8+CD57+ T cells in acquired aplastic anemia. Study in general: Sorted CD4+ plus CD8+ cells gave DNA averaging roughly 3 ug.

The TCR beta profiling, which covered VDJ combination and CDR3 sequence, was carried out using genomic DNA as the template. MiXCR, applied by TCRdb to the reads, yields one record per CDR3 protein. The sample lists 180,000 or so distinct CDR3 sequences; less than 60% were seen once. The CDR3 extends over 14 amino acids. Between the trimmed V and J ends, which lost 2 bases and 5 bases, there was a span of 9 bases. Germline V gives CDR1 MNHEY, CDR2 SVGAGI. All patients picked for sequencing had shown, by flow cytometry, an expansion of CD8+CD57+ cells. The TCR originated in a human donor with aplastic anemia. The chain joins TRBV6-5 to TRBJ2-2, with D perhaps matching TRBD2 (6 bases). Sequenced: sorted CD4+, CD8+, or CD8+CD57+ T cells (not recorded which) from PBMCs. CDR3 bases: TGTGCCAGCAGTTACGAGGGGAGGACCGGGGAGCTGTTTTTT. Protein sequence: CASSYEGRTGELFF.